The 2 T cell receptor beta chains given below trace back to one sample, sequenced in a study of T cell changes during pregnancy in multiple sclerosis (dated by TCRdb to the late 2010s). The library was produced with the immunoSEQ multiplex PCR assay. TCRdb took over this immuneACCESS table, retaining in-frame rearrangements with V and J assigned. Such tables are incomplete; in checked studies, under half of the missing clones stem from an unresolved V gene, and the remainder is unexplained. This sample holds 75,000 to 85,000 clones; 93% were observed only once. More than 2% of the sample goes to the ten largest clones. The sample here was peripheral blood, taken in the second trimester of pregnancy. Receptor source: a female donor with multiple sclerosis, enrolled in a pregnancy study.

CDR3 loop: CASKIGLGSTGEQYF. CDR3 bases: TGTGCCAGCAAAATCGGACTGGGGTCTACGGGCGAGCAGTACTTC. The chain recombines TRBV14 with TRBJ2-7; perhaps TRBD2 as D (5 bases). The CDR3 is made up of 15 amino acids. Trimming left V 7 bases short and J 6 bases short, with 22 bases between. Germline V lookup: CDR1 SGHDN, CDR2 FVKESK.

The CDR3, as DNA: TGTGCCAGCAGCTTCGGTACAGGGGGCACAGATACGCAGTATTTT. This codes for CASSFGTGGTDTQYF. V gene TRBV7-7 combines with J gene TRBJ2-3; 7 positions agree with TRBD1. Germline CDR1 reads SSHAT; CDR2 reads FNYEAQ (reference sequence). The CDR3 totals 15 residues. V lost 3 bases and J lost 1; bases outside the gene matches: 4.